In its sample, the clone carrying this TCR beta chain was seen many times. This CDR3 is 10 amino acids long. The V and J ends lost 2 bases and 12 bases respectively, with 7 bases between them. CDR1 is MNHEY and CDR2 is SMNVEV in the germline V gene (reference sequence). The sample comes from a study of technical replicates of blood from a few donors. TCRdb keeps only in-frame clones here, not all; method: immunoSEQ multiplex PCR. The sample contains about 81,000 clones, about 81% of which appear only once. The receptor comes from a human donor in good health. Some clones in this sample may be carry-over from other donors' samples. The gene calls are TRBV27 and TRBJ1-1; D uncertain. The material sequenced was PBMCs. The CDR3 region has the DNA TGTGCCAGCAGTTTAGGAGGTACTTTCTTT. Protein product: CASSLGGTFF.